This T cell receptor beta chain was captured in a study of Ad26.COV2.S vaccination and SARS-CoV-2 variants. About the study: Among those in the COV1001 Ad26.COV2.S trial arm was the donor. The vaccine Ad26.COV2.S was put into the muscle once, or twice with 56 days between.

General study points: Responses of T cells in total may have been underestimated by the TCR breadth and depth analyses.

Turning to this clone: Its target is unknown.

Sequenced by immunoSEQ multiplex PCR; TCRdb stores in-frame clones only, minus some. The sample has fewer than 800,000 clones, more than 70% seen once. Treatment specified: over 15 received Ad26.COV2.S at low or high dose, single or two shots; five or six received placebo; per-sample allocation not given. Sampling occurred on day 63 after the first vaccine or placebo injection. An Ad26 vector that expressed Wuhan-strain SARS-CoV-2 spike constituted the vaccine. The CDR3 is 12 amino acids. Trimming took 6 bases from V and 5 from J, leaving 9 bases between them. Germline CDR1 MNHEY, CDR2 SVGAGI. This clonotype was sampled from a person between 18 and 60 years old who received the Ad26.COV2.S COVID-19 vaccine or a placebo. The sequencing here drew on peripheral blood, taken in a trial of Ad26.COV2.S vaccine versus placebo. The chain couples TRBV6-5 to TRBJ2-3; D may be TRBD1 or TRBD2 (5 bases each). The CDR3 nucleotides read TGTGCCAGCAGGGGGGTAGGAGATACGCAGTATTTT. It yields the protein CASRGVGDTQYF.